What follows describes a single T cell receptor (beta chain). Its matching antigen is unknown. These data come from a study of T-cell reconstitution after alpha-beta-depleted transplantation in children. General study results and limits: Several hundred graft clones that had expanded were reportedly the source of alpha-beta T cells about two months after transplant. It was newly produced T cells that mostly accounted for T-cell counts and diversity one year after transplant. Surviving recipient T cells and thymic progenitors underlay high day-60 TCRbeta diversity in some patients.

The CDR3 is 19 residues long. The germline gives CDR1 SQVTM, CDR2 ANQGSEA. The J segment lost 7 bases and the V segment lost 3 bases, leaving 20 bases of the junction unmatched. The library targeted TCRbeta and was prepared with unique molecular identifiers. In TCRdb, the PCR reads were re-called with MiXCR into one record per CDR3 protein. The repertoire holds 610,000 or so distinct CDR3 sequences, with roughly a quarter as singletons. Sequencing was performed on PBMCs, taken before TCRalphabeta/CD19-depleted stem cell transplant. The chain employs TRBV29-1 and TRBJ2-1, with 11 bases that match TRBD2. The sequence was collected from a boy in the first two years of life with Wiskott-Aldrich syndrome, due to receive a stem cell transplant. CDR3 protein: CSVEIWLLAGAQSKNEQFF. The CDR3 nucleotides are TGCAGCGTTGAGATATGGTTACTAGCGGGAGCACAGTCTAAAAATGAGCAGTTCTTC.